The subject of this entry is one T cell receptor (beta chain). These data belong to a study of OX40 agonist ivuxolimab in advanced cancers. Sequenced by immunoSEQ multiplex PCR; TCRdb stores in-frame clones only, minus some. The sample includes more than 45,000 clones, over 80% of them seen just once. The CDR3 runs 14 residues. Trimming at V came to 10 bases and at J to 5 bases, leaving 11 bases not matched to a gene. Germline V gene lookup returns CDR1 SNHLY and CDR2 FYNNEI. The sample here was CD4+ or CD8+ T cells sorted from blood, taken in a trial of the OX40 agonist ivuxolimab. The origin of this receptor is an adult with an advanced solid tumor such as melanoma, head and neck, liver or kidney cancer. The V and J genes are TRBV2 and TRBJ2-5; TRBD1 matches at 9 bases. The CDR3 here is CATRPGQGTETQYF. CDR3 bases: TGTGCCACGAGACCGGGACAGGGAACCGAGACCCAGTACTTC.